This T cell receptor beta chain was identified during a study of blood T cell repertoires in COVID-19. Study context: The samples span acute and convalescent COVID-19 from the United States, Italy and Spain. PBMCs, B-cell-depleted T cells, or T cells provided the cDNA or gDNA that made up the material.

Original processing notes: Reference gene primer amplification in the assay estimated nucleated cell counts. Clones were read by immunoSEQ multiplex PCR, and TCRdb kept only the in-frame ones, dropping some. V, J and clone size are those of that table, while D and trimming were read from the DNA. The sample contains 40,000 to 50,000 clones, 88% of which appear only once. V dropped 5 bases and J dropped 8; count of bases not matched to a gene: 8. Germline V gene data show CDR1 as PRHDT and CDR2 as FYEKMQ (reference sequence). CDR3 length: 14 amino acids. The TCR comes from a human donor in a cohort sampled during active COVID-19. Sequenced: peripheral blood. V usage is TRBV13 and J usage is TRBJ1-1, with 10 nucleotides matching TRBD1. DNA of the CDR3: TGTGCCAGCAGCCCAGGACAGGGGGGAAGGGAAGCTTTCTTT. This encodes CASSPGQGGREAFF.